The present entry profiles one T cell receptor (beta chain) with its context. The CDR3 is 17 residues long. V lost 2 bases and J 0 bases, leaving 16 bases between the germline ends. Per the germline V gene, CDR1 is SGHTA and CDR2 is FQGNSA. The data were taken from a study of beta chain features in type 1 diabetes. Every bit of the isolated RNA underwent reverse transcription, so sequencing read expressed TCRB transcripts. Assay: immunoSEQ multiplex PCR; the TCRdb copy retains only in-frame clones and omits some. In the table there are roughly 500,000 clones, over 25% of which are singletons. One heparinised draw of blood, averaging roughly 0.12 L, came from each donor.

V usage is TRBV7-2 and J usage is TRBJ1-1, with D tentatively TRBD1 (6 bases). The sequence came from a man between 18 and 29 years old in good health. Sequencing used naive CD4+ T cells from blood. CDR3 amino acids: CASSLSTAGALNTEAFF. CDR3 coding DNA: TGTGCCAGCAGCTTAAGTACTGCGGGGGCCCTGAACACTGAAGCTTTCTTT.